This T cell receptor beta chain is drawn from a study of T cells in Graves' hyperthyroidism and ophthalmopathy. TCR beta CDR3 regions were amplified from RNA. RT-PCR in the first round (using the HTBI primer set) targeted the TCR CDR3. A single record per CDR3 protein comes from TCRdb applying MiXCR to the multiplex PCR reads. Of roughly 510,000 distinct CDR3 sequences in the sample, 20% to 25% were seen once. This clonotype was counted at least ten times. The V and J ends lost 4 bases and 5 bases, in that order; junction bases with no gene match: 8. Germline CDR1 MNHEY, CDR2 SVGAGI. This CDR3 has 15 amino acids.

The V gene is TRBV6-5, the J gene TRBJ1-1; 9 nucleotides align to TRBD1. Specimen: blood. This TCR was recovered from a man aged 18-30 years with Graves' hyperthyroidism. The DNA of the CDR3 is TGTGCCAGCAGTTTCTTAGACAGGGGGAGGACTGAAGCTTTCTTT. Encoded protein: CASSFLDRGRTEAFF.